This T cell receptor (beta chain) was recorded in a study of blood T cell repertoires in COVID-19. Profiled with immunoSEQ multiplex PCR; TCRdb holds only in-frame clones, not every one. Of approximately 200,000 clones listed, about nine tenths are singletons. The CDR3 covers 16 residues. Germline loops: CDR1 SGHAT, CDR2 FQNNGV. With 4 bases clipped from V and 2 bases from J, the junction kept 8 bases outside the gene matches. Participants were aged about 18 to 100 years from about two dozen US areas. This chain connects TRBV11-2 to TRBJ2-3; 8 bases are shared with TRBD2. The sample comprised PBMCs or T cells enriched from blood (not recorded which). The TCR sequence derives from a man aged 25 to 40 who had recovered from COVID-19. This CDR3 reads CASSWRGVQNTDTQYF. For the CDR3, the DNA is TGTGCCAGCAGCTGGCGGGGGGTACAAAACACAGATACGCAGTATTTT. The full variable domain, in which reference TRBV11-2 and TRBJ2-3 provide the parts outside the CDR3, is EAGVAQSPRYKIIEKRQSVAFWCNPISGHATLYWYQQILGQGPKLLIQFQNNGVVDDSQLPKDRFSAERLKGVDSTLKIQPAKLEDSAVYLCASSWRGVQNTDTQYFGPGTRLTVL.